Following are 7 T cell receptor beta chains from one sample sequenced in a study of early T cells in non-severe SARS-CoV-2 infection. TCRdb fed the 5' RACE reads into MiXCR, producing one record per CDR3 protein. The table includes about 60,000 distinct CDR3 sequences, 8.5% to 10% detected once. The sequenced material came from whole blood. The source is an adult who was a healthcare worker with PCR-confirmed SARS-CoV-2 infection or an uninfected control (not recorded which).

This clonotype was counted ten times or more. The chain combines TRBV7-9 with TRBJ2-7, with 11 bases lining up with TRBD2. The CDR3 is 14 amino acids. Trimming removed 7 bases from V and 6 bases from J; junction bases left unmatched: 8. The germline V gene has CDR1 SEHNR and CDR2 FQNEAQ (reference sequence). The CDR3 reads CASTIAGGPLEQYF. The CDR3 bases are TGTGCCAGCACCATAGCGGGAGGGCCCCTCGAGCAGTACTTC.

V and J are TRBV7-3 and TRBJ1-2, with 7 bases lining up with TRBD1. With 1 base clipped from V and 8 bases from J, the junction kept 10 bases outside the gene matches. In germline, CDR1 is SGHTA, CDR2 FQGTGA. This CDR3 has 15 residues. CDR3 amino acids: CASSLRGDREGGYTF. The CDR3 DNA is TGTGCCAGCAGCTTAAGAGGCGACAGGGAAGGAGGCTACACCTTC.

Note on this clonotype: A much larger clone lies one base from this, so it may be a read error. The chain's CDR3 is CASSQVADAGYNKQFF. DNA of the CDR3: TGCGCCAGCAGCCAAGTCGCTGACGCGGGATACAATAAGCAGTTCTTC. The V and J genes are TRBV4-3 and TRBJ2-1, with TRBD2 as a possible D gene (6 bases). The CDR3 loop spans 16 amino acids. Per germline, CDR1 LGHNA and CDR2 YSLEER.

This clonotype has a count of ten or more. DNA of the CDR3: TGTGCCAGCAGCCAAGGATTGGGAGATACGCAGTATTTT. This gives the protein CASSQGLGDTQYF. The V gene is TRBV3-1, the J gene TRBJ2-3; D unclear. The CDR3 loop spans 13 amino acids. The germline V and J ends were trimmed by 1 base and 5 bases, with 7 bases remaining between them. Looked up from germline, CDR1 is LGHDT and CDR2 is YNNKEL (reference sequence).

This clonotype was recorded at least ten times. The chain employs TRBV3-1 and TRBJ2-7; D is unresolved. The germline V and J ends were trimmed by 1 base and 7 bases, with 14 bases remaining between them. The CDR3 is 14 residues long. The V gene's germline CDR1 is LGHDT and CDR2 YNNKEL (reference sequence). The CDR3 DNA follows: TGTGCCAGCAGCCAAGTGCTGCACGTCGGGGAGCAGTACTTC. Encoded protein: CASSQVLHVGEQYF.

This clonotype was counted between two and nine times. The CDR3 DNA follows: TGTGCCAGCAGGCCCACCCAAGCCACAGATACGCAGTATTTT. Its protein is CASRPTQATDTQYF. The chain employs TRBV2 and TRBJ2-3, with no clear D. Per the germline V gene, CDR1 is SNHLY and CDR2 is FYNNEI. Trimming cost V 6 bases and J 2 bases, with 12 bases left between them. This CDR3 spans 14 amino acids.

The chain employs TRBV5-1 and TRBJ2-3; 8 bases are shared with TRBD2. Germline loops: CDR1 SGHRS, CDR2 YFSETQ. The length of the CDR3 is 14 residues. With 4 bases clipped from V and 5 bases from J, the junction kept 6 bases outside the gene matches. Here the CDR3 reads CASSPSAGGDTQYF. DNA of the CDR3: TGCGCCAGCAGCCCCTCCGCGGGAGGAGATACGCAGTATTTT.